This T cell receptor beta chain is from a study of regulatory T cells in long-lasting Graves disease. This clonotype was recorded many times. Germline V gives CDR1 SGHNT, CDR2 YENEEA. The CDR3 consists of 17 residues. Trimming removed 2 bases from V and 4 bases from J; junction bases left unmatched: 7. CDR3-region Arm-PCR and iRepertoire HTBI primers produced the TCR beta libraries. TCRdb re-derived calls from the multiplex PCR reads in MiXCR, one entry per CDR3 protein. Of around 450,000 distinct CDR3 sequences listed, more than 12% are singletons. Indicated time point: newly diagnosed GD, antithyroid drugs for less than 3 months. Scientists built the TCR library using RNA that was extracted from PBMCs. The data also belong to a second study, concerning T cells in Graves' hyperthyroidism and ophthalmopathy.

This chain connects TRBV11-3 to TRBJ2-3; 12 nucleotides line up with TRBD2. This receptor was taken from a woman aged 25 to 45 with Graves disease. Sequences were derived from peripheral blood mononuclear cells (PBMCs), sampled at new diagnosis, from a patient treated with antithyroid drugs. CDR3 loop: CASSLWETSGSSDTQYF. The CDR3 DNA sequence: TGTGCCAGCAGCTTATGGGAGACTAGCGGGAGTTCAGATACGCAGTATTTT.